This TCR beta chain was obtained from a study of shared clonotypes between healthy human individuals. There are 18 residues in the CDR3. V dropped 1 base and J dropped 0 bases, with 16 bases sitting between them. CDR1 is SGHVS and CDR2 is FQNEAQ in the germline V gene. Generated by immunoSEQ multiplex PCR, the TCRdb table keeps only in-frame clones and is missing some. The sample lists 450,000 to 500,000 clones; roughly four fifths were seen once. This sequence originates from a woman in her forties in good health. Some clones in this sample may be carry-over from other donors' samples. Sample: PBMCs. The V and J genes are TRBV7-8 and TRBJ1-3; D unresolved. The CDR3 DNA is TGTGCCAGCAGCTTAGTCGGACGGACTATATACTCTGGAAACACCATATATTTT. This sequence encodes CASSLVGRTIYSGNTIYF.